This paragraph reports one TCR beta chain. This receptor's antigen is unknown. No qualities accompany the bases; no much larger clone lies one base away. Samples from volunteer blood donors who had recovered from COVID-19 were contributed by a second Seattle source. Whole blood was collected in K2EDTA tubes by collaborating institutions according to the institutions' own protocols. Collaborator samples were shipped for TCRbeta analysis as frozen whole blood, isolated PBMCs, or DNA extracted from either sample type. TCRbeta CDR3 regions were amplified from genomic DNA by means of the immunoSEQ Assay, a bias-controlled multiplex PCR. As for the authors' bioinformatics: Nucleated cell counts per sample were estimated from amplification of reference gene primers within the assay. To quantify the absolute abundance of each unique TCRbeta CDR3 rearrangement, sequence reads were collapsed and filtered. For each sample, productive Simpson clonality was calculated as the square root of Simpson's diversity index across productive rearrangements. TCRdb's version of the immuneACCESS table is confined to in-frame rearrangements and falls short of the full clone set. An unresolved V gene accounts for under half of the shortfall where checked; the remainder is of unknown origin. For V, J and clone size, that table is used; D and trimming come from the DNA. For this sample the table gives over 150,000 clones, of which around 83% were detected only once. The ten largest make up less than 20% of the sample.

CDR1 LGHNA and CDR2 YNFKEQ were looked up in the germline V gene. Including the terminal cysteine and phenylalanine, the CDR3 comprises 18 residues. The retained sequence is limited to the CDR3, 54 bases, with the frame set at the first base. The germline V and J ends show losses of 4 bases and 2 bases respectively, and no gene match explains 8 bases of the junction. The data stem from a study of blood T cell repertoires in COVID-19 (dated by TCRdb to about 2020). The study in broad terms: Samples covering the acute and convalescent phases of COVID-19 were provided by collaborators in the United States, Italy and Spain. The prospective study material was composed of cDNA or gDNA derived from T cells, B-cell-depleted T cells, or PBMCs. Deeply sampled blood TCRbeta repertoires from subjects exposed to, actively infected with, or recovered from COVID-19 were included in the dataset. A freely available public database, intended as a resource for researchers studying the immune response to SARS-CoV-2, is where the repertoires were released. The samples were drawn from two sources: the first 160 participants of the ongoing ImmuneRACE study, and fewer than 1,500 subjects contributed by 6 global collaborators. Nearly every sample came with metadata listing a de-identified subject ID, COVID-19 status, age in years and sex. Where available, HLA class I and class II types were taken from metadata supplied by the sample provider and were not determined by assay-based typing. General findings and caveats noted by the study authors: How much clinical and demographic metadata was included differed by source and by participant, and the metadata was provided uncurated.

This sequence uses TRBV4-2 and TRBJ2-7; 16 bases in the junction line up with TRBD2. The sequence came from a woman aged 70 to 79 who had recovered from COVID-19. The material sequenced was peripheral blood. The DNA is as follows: TGTGCCAGCAGCCGGGGACTAGCGGGGGGGCCGTCCCCCTACGAGCAGTACTTC. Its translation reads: CASSRGLAGGPSPYEQYF.